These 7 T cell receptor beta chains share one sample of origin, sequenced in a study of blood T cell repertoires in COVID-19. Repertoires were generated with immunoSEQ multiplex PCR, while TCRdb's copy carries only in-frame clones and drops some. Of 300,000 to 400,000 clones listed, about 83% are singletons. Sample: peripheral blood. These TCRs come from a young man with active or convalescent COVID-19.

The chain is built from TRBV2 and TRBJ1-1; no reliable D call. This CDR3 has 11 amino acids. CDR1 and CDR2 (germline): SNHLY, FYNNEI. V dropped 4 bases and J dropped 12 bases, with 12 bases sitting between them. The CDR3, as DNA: TGTGCCAGCAGTGTCGGGAATACCCCTTTCTTT. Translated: CASSVGNTPFF. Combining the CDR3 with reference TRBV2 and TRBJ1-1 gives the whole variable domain EPEVTQTPSHQVTQMGQEVILRCVPISNHLYFYWYRQILGQKVEFLVSFYNNEISEKSEIFDDQFSVERPDGSNFTLKIRSTKLEDSAMYFCASSVGNTPFFGQGTRLTVV.

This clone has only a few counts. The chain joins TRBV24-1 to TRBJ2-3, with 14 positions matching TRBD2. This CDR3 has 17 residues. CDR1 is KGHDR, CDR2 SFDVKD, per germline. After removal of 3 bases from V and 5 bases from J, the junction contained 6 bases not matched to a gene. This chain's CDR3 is CATSDATSGRAGDTQYF. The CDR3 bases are TGTGCCACCAGTGATGCGACTAGCGGGAGGGCCGGAGATACGCAGTATTTT.

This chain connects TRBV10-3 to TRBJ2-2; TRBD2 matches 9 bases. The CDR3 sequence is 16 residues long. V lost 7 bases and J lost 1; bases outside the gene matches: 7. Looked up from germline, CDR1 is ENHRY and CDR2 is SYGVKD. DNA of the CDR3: TGTGCCATCATTAGTAGCGGGAGTGGGAACACCGGGGAGCTGTTTTTT. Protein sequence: CAIISSGSGNTGELFF.

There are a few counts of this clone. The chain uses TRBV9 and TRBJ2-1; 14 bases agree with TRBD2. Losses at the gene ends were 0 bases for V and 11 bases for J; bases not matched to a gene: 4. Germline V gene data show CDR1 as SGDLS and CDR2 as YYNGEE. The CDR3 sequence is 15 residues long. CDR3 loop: CASSVEGTSGGQQFF. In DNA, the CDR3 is TGTGCCAGCAGCGTAGAGGGGACTAGCGGGGGCCAGCAGTTCTTC.

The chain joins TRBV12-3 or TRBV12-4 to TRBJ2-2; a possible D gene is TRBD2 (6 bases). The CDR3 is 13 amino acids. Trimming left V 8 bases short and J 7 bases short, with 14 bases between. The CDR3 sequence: CASGLGGVGELFF. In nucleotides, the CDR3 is TGTGCCAGCGGACTCGGAGGGGTCGGGGAGCTGTTTTTT.

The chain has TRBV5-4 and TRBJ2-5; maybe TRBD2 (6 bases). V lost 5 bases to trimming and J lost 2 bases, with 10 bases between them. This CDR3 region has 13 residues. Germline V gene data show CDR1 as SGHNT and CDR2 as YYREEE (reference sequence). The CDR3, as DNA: TGTGCCAGCAGACCGGGAGATCAAGAGACCCAGTACTTC. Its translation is CASRPGDQETQYF.

DNA of the CDR3: TGTGCCAGTAGTTTCCGGGACAGGGTAAGGCACGCTGAAGCTTTCTTT. Translated, it gives CASSFRDRVRHAEAFF. The J gene is TRBJ1-1, the V gene TRBV19; 9 nucleotides agree with TRBD1. The V gene's germline CDR1 is LNHDA and CDR2 SQIVND (reference sequence). The CDR3 extends over 16 amino acids. V lost 5 bases and J lost 6; bases outside the gene matches: 13.